This paragraph covers one T cell receptor beta chain sequence. The CDR3 has 16 residues. V gave up 0 bases and J gave up 4 bases; unmatched junction bases: 3. Germline assignment: CDR1 MGHRA and CDR2 YSYEKL. The data derive from a study of T cell responses to AZD1222 COVID-19 vaccine. Profiling relied on immunoSEQ multiplex PCR, and the TCRdb table lists in-frame clones only, not all of them. The sample records 120,000 to 150,000 clones, roughly 90% being singletons. The chain is built from TRBV4-1 and TRBJ2-6, with 7 positions matching TRBD1. The material sequenced was peripheral blood, taken 28 days after the second dose of the MenACWY control vaccine. This clonotype was obtained from an adult who received the MenACWY meningococcal vaccine as a control. CDR3 loop: CASSQERGPGANVLTF. The DNA for the CDR3 is TGCGCCAGCAGCCAAGAGAGGGGGCCCGGGGCCAACGTCCTGACTTTC.